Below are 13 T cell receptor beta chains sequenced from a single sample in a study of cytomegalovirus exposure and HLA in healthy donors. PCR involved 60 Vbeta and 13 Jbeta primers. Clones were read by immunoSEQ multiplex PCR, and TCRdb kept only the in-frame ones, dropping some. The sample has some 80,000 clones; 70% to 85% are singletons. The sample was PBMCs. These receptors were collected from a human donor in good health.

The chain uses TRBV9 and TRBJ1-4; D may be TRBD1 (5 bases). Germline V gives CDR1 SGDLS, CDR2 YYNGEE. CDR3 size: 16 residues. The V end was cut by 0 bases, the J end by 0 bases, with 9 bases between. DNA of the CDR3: TGTGCCAGCAGCGTAGGACAGCCTGCAACTAATGAAAAACTGTTTTTT. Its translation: CASSVGQPATNEKLFF. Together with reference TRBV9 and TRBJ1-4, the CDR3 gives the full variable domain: DSGVTQTPKHLITATGQRVTLRCSPRSGDLSVYWYQQSLDQGLQFLIQYYNGEERAKGNILERFSAQQFPDLHSELNLSSLELGDSALYFCASSVGQPATNEKLFFGSGTQLSVL.

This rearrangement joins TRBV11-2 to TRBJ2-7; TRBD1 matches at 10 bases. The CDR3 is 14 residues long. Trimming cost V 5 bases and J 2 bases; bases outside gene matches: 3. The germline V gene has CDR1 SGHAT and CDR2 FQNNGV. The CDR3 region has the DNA TGTGCCAGCAGCCGTGGGACAGGGGCCTACGAGCAGTACTTC. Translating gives CASSRGTGAYEQYF.

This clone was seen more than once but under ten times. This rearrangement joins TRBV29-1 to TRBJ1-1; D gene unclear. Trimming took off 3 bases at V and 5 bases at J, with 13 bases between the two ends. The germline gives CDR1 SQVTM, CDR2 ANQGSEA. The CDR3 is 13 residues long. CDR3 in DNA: TGCAGCGTTGATCCAGGACTAAGGACTGAAGCTTTCTTT. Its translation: CSVDPGLRTEAFF.

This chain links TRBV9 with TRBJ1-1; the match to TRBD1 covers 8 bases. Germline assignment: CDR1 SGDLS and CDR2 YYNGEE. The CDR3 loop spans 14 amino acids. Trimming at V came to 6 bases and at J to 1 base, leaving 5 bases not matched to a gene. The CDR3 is CASTPTGENTEAFF. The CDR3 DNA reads TGTGCCAGCACCCCGACAGGGGAGAACACTGAAGCTTTCTTT.

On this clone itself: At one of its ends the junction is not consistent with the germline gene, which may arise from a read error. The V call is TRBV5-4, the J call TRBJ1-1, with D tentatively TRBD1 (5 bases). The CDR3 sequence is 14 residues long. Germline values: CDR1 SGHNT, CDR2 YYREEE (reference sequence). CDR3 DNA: TGTGCCAGCAGCTTGTGGCAGGGAAACACTGGAGCTTTCTTT. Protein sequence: CASSLWQGNTGAFF. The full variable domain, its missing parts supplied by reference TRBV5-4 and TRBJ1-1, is ETGVTQSPTHLIKTRGQQVTLRCSSQSGHNTVSWYQQALGQGPQFIFQYYREEENGRGNFPPRFSGLQFPNYSSELNVNALELDDSALYLCASSLWQGNTGAFFGQGTRLTVV.

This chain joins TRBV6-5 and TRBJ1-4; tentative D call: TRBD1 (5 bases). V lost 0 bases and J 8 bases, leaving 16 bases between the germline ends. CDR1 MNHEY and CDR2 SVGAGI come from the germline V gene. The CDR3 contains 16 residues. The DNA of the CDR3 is TGTGCCAGCAGTTACTCGAAGGCGGGGGGTGGAGAAAAACTGTTTTTT. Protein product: CASSYSKAGGGEKLFF.

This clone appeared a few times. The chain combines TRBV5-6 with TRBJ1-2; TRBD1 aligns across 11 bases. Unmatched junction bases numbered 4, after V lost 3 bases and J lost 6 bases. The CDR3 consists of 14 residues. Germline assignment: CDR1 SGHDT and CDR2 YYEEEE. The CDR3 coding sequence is TGTGCCAGCAGCTGGCGGACAGGGGGCAATGGCTACACCTTC. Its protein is CASSWRTGGNGYTF.

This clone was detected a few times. The CDR3 reads CASSDPGQARDEQFF. The CDR3 DNA follows: TGTGCCAGCAGTGACCCAGGACAGGCCCGGGATGAGCAGTTCTTC. This chain links TRBV6-1 with TRBJ2-1; 7 bases map to TRBD1. Germline V CDR1 and CDR2: MNHNS, SASEGT. After removal of 3 bases from V and 8 bases from J, the junction contained 10 bases not matched to a gene. CDR3 length: 15 residues.

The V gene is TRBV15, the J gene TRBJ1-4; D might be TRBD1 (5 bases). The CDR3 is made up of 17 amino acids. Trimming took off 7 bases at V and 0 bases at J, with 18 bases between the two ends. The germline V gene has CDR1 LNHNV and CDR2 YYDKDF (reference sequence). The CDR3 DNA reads TGTGCCACCATGACTTTCGACAGTAGAACAACTAATGAAAAACTGTTTTTT. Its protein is CATMTFDSRTTNEKLFF. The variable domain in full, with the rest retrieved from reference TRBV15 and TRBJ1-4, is DAMVIQNPRYQVTQFGKPVTLSCSQTLNHNVMYWYQQKSSQAPKLLFHYYDKDFNNEADTPDNFQSRRPNTSFCFLDIRSPGLGDTAMYLCATMTFDSRTTNEKLFFGSGTQLSVL.

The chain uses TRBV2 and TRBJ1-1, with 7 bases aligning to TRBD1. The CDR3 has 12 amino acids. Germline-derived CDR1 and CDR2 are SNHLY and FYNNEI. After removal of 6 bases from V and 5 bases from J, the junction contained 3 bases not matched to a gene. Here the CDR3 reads CASRLQGTEAFF. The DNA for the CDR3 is TGTGCCAGCAGGTTACAGGGGACTGAAGCTTTCTTT.

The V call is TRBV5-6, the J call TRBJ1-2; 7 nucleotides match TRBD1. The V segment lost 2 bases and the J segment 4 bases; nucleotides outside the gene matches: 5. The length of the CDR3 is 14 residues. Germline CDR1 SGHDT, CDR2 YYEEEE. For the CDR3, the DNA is TGTGCCAGCAGCTTATGGACAGGAGCCTATGGCTACACCTTC. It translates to CASSLWTGAYGYTF.

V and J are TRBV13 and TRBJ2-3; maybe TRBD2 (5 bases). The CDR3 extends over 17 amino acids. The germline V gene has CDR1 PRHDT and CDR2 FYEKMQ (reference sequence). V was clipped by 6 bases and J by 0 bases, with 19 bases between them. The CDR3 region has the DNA TGTGCCAGCAGTGGAGGTCTCCTGGTTGGGAGCACAGATACGCAGTATTTT. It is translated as CASSGGLLVGSTDTQYF.

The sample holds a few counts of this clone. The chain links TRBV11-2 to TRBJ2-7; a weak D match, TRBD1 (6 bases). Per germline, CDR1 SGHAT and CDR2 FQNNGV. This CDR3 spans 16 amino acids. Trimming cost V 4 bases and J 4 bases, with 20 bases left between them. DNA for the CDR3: TGTGCCAGCAGCTCCGTGCGATACAGGGACGCTTACGAGCAGTACTTC. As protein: CASSSVRYRDAYEQYF. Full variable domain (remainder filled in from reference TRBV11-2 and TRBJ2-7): EAGVAQSPRYKIIEKRQSVAFWCNPISGHATLYWYQQILGQGPKLLIQFQNNGVVDDSQLPKDRFSAERLKGVDSTLKIQPAKLEDSAVYLCASSSVRYRDAYEQYFGPGTRLTVT.